The rows below give T cell receptor beta chains drawn from one sample of a study of regulatory T cells in long-lasting Graves disease. Each CDR3 protein is one row after TCRdb ran MiXCR on the multiplex PCR reads. Of 650,000 to 850,000 distinct CDR3 sequences listed, around 30% were seen once; the top ten hold under 50%. The source was peripheral blood mononuclear cells (PBMCs), collected when the disease was refractory, from a patient treated with antithyroid drugs. The receptor set was obtained from a female donor with Graves disease. The CDR3 runs from the conserved cysteine through the conserved F or W. D genes are given only for firm matches. Clone size is stated in some rows and not others, as once, few, many or a class when expanded.

j_gene,d_gene,abundance,v_gene,CDR3nt,CDR3aa
TRBJ2-5,NA,NA,TRBV19,TGTGCCAGTAGTGGTGGCGAAGCCCTACGGGAGACCCAGTACTTC,CASSGGEALRETQYF
TRBJ2-7,NA,many,TRBV28,TGTGCCAGCAGTTTCCTCGACGAGCAGTACTTC,CASSFLDEQYF
TRBJ2-1,TRBD1,many,TRBV28,TGTGCCAGCAGGGGACAGGGTTGGAATGAGCAGTTCTTC,CASRGQGWNEQFF
TRBJ2-7,NA,NA,TRBV30,TGTGCCTGGAGTGTACGTTTAGCGGCCTCTACCTACGAGCAGTACTTC,CAWSVRLAASTYEQYF
TRBJ1-1,NA,few,TRBV25-1,TGTGCCAGCAGTGAATATCGAACAGGGAACACTGAAGCTTTCTTT,CASSEYRTGNTEAFF
TRBJ1-1,NA,NA,TRBV2,TGTGCCAGCACCGGCGGGACAAGGTCCACTGAAGCTTTCTTT,CASTGGTRSTEAFF
TRBJ2-7,NA,NA,TRBV20-1,TGCAGTGCTACACAGGGTCTGGACGAGCAGTACTTC,CSATQGLDEQYF
TRBJ2-7,NA,NA,TRBV6-1,TGTGCCAGCAAGCAGGGGTTCCAAGGCGAGCAGTACTTC,CASKQGFQGEQYF
TRBJ1-5,NA,once,TRBV7-9,TGTGCCACCACCGATGATATCAATCAGCCCCAGCATTTT,CATTDDINQPQHF
TRBJ1-1,NA,NA,TRBV19,TGTGCCAGTAGGGTTGGGGGGGGTCGGAACACTGAAGCTTTCTTT,CASRVGGGRNTEAFF
TRBJ2-6,TRBD1,few,TRBV6-5,TGTGCCAGCAGTTACTCGACCTGGGGTCAGGGGGCGCGAGGGGCCAACGTCCTGACTTTC,CASSYSTWGQGARGANVLTF
TRBJ1-1,NA,NA,TRBV5-4,TGTGCCAGCACGGTTCAGCAACCGAACACTGAAGCTTTCTTT,CASTVQQPNTEAFF
TRBJ2-5,TRBD1,many,TRBV6-5,TGTGCCAGCAGTTACACCGTTTTGGACAGGGTAGAGACCCAGTACTTC,CASSYTVLDRVETQYF
TRBJ2-7,TRBD1,NA,TRBV12-3/TRBV12-4,TGTGCCAGTAAAGACAGGGGAGAGCAGTACTTC,CASKDRGEQYF
TRBJ2-2,TRBD1,NA,TRBV20-1,TGCAGTGCGAGAGGGCACAGGGGGAACACCGGGGAGCTGTTTTTT,CSARGHRGNTGELFF
TRBJ2-2,NA,once,TRBV7-9,TGTGCCAGCAGCGCGGTAGGGGGACGCGGGGAGCTGTTTTTT,CASSAVGGRGELFF
TRBJ1-5,TRBD1,few,TRBV6-1,TGTGCCAGCAGCTTCGACAGGGCGTCGAATCAGCCCCAGCATTTT,CASSFDRASNQPQHF
TRBJ1-1,TRBD1,NA,TRBV29-1,TGCAGCGTTAACGGGACAGGGAGGACTGAAGCTTTCTTT,CSVNGTGRTEAFF
TRBJ2-6,NA,NA,TRBV18,TGTGCCAGCTCATTGTTAGACAGGAACGTCCTGACTTTC,CASSLLDRNVLTF
TRBJ1-2,NA,few,TRBV6-1,TGTGCCAGCGTCGGCTATGGCTACACCTTC,CASVGYGYTF
TRBJ1-1,TRBD1,few,TRBV18,TGTGCCAGCTCACCACTCCGACAGGGGGACACTGAAGCTTTCTTT,CASSPLRQGDTEAFF
TRBJ1-2,NA,few,TRBV20-1,TGCAGTGCTAGAGAGGCGGGAGCTAACTATGGCTACACCTTC,CSAREAGANYGYTF
TRBJ2-5,NA,many,TRBV11-2,TGTGCCAGCAGCCCAGGGGTACGGGACGGAGAGACCCAGTACTTC,CASSPGVRDGETQYF
TRBJ1-2,NA,NA,TRBV20-1,TGCAGTGCTAGAGATATTAGCGGGGCCGCTGGATGGTATGGCTACACCTTC,CSARDISGAAGWYGYTF
TRBJ1-1,NA,NA,TRBV9,TGTGCCAGCAGCGTAGCGGCTCAGAACACTGAAGCTTTCTTT,CASSVAAQNTEAFF
TRBJ2-2,NA,NA,TRBV6-1,TGTGCCATCCGGGATGCCGGGGAGCTGTTTTTT,CAIRDAGELFF